Sequencing of this T cell receptor beta chain was carried out in a study of blood T cell repertoires in COVID-19 (dated by TCRdb to the early 2020s). A note on the overall study: The collaborator samples originated in the United States, Italy and Spain and spanned the acute and convalescent phases of COVID-19. The prospective study material was composed of cDNA or gDNA derived from T cells, B-cell-depleted T cells, or PBMCs. Subjects who had been exposed to COVID-19, were actively infected with it, or had recovered from it provided the deeply sampled blood TCRbeta repertoires that made up the dataset. A freely available public database, intended as a resource for researchers studying the immune response to SARS-CoV-2, is where the repertoires were released. Samples were obtained from the ongoing ImmuneRACE study (first 160 participants) and from 1,254 subjects provided by 6 global collaborators. Nearly every sample came with metadata listing a de-identified subject ID, COVID-19 status, age in years and sex. Where available, HLA class I and class II types were obtained from metadata supplied by the sample provider rather than from assay-based typing. Broad study findings and their caveats: The amount of clinical and demographic metadata varied by source and participant and was provided uncurated.

Participants in the prospective study were enrolled through a virtual design, were aged roughly 18 to 100 years, and lived in roughly 25 United States geographic areas. In the prospective study, participants were assigned to cohorts based on the clinical history participants reported in a screening survey and a study questionnaire. In the prospective study, whole blood, serum and a nasopharyngeal or oropharyngeal swab were collected from each participant by mobile phlebotomists. Additional blood draws and questionnaires over an approximately two-month period could optionally be provided by prospective study participants. Before DNA extraction, blood samples from the prospective study were shipped at room temperature or frozen. TCRbeta CDR3 regions were amplified from genomic DNA using the immunoSEQ Assay, a bias-controlled multiplex PCR. Per the original workflow: Within the assay, amplification of reference gene primers was used to estimate how many nucleated cells each sample contained. To quantify the absolute abundance of each unique TCRbeta CDR3 rearrangement, sequence reads were collapsed and filtered. For each sample, productive Simpson clonality was calculated as the square root of Simpson's diversity index across productive rearrangements. Here the immuneACCESS table is served through TCRdb, limited to in-frame sequences with V and J called. Missing clones are a known gap in these copies; in checked studies unresolved V genes cover under half, and the rest lacks a known reason. V, J and clone size derive from that table, while D and trimming were established from the DNA sequence. The sample table lists 250,000 to 350,000 clones, 85% to 90% of them with a count of one. The ten largest clonotypes hold over 3.5% of the sample.

V is pared back by 4 bases and J by 4 bases, with 7 bases lying between the germline termini. CDR1 and CDR2 were assigned from the germline V gene as MDHEN and SYDVKM. Including cysteine and phenylalanine, the CDR3 has 12 amino acids. This entry keeps only the CDR3 DNA: 36 bases, framed from base 1. In its sample, this clone was seen once. What this receptor recognizes is not known. No much larger clone exists at a distance of one base, and base qualities are not known. Recombination linked TRBV28 to TRBJ2-5, with the D gene too uncertain to name. The receptor comes from a woman younger than 30 with acute COVID-19. Specimen: PBMCs or T cells enriched from blood (not recorded which). Here is the DNA: TGTGCCAGCAGTTCTCTTTCAGAGACCCAGTACTTC. Its translation is CASSSLSETQYF.